The TCR beta chain under discussion was sequenced for a study of T cells in Graves' hyperthyroidism and ophthalmopathy. Trimming pared 6 bases from V and 4 bases from J, leaving 10 bases between. This CDR3 spans 12 amino acids. TCR beta CDR3 sequences were amplified from RNA transcripts. Initially, a first-round RT-PCR of the TCR CDR3 employed the HTBI primer set. One entry per CDR3 protein, called by TCRdb with MiXCR from the multiplex PCR reads. Of 300,000 to 350,000 distinct CDR3 sequences listed, around a sixth are singletons. The study's findings and limits: The model made its ophthalmopathy prediction, and onset followed a median around 6.5 months later.

Each patient was aged 18 to 65 and had newly diagnosed hyperthyroidism of under 2 months' duration. This clonotype was recorded at least ten times. Its antigen is undetermined. The chain joins TRBV12-3 or TRBV12-4 to TRBJ2-7; D remains unclear. The clonotype originates from a woman between 50 and 59 years old with Graves' hyperthyroidism. The sequencing input was blood. CDR3 DNA sequence: TGTGCCAGCAGCTTGATGGGTTACGAGCAGTACTTC. It specifies CASSLMGYEQYF.